This T cell receptor beta chain was observed in a study of CD8+ T cells in alopecia areata. Overall study: C3H/HeJ donors with spontaneous alopecia, roughly 6-12 months old, supplied skin grafts to roughly 6-11-week-old female C3H/HeJ mice.

RNA was isolated and reverse transcribed to cDNA, the sequencing template. Profiled with immunoSEQ multiplex PCR; TCRdb holds only in-frame clones, not every one. In total the sample includes about 270,000 clones, none of them seen once. A panel of CD4, CD8alpha, NKG2D, NKG2ACE and other markers served to sort pooled cutaneous lymph node cells. As regards this clone: Genes and germline come from the mouse.

The sequence came from a C3H/HeJ mouse with alopecia areata. The strain's MHC: H2-k. The sequencing input was CD4+ T cells sorted from a lymph node.

CDR3 sequence reads: CASGDTNYAEQFF. The covered CDR3 bases are TGTGCCAGCGGTGATACAAACTATGCT. The V call is TRBV13-2, the J call TRBJ2-1; D is unclear. The CDR3 is cut off 4 residues early in the read; its end comes from the germline J gene. The V end was cut by 1 base, the J end by 1 base, with 3 bases between. Germline CDR1 is NNHNN and CDR2 is SYGAGS (reference sequence). The CDR3 has 13 residues.